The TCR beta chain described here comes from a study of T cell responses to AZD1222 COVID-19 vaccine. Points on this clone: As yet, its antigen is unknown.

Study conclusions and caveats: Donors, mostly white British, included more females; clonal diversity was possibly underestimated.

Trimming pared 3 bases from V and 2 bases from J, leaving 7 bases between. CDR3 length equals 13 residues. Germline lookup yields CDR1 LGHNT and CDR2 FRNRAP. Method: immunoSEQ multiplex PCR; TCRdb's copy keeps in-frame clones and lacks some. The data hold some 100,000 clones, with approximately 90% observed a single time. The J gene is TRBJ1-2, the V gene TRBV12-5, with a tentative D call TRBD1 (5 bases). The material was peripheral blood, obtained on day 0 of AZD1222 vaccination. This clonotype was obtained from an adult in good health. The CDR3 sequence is CASGFQGNYGYTF. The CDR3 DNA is TGTGCTAGTGGTTTTCAGGGAAACTATGGCTACACCTTC.